The 2 T cell receptor beta chains below were found in one sample sequenced in a study of cytomegalovirus exposure and HLA in healthy donors. The PCR had 60 Vbeta and 13 Jbeta primers. Data came from immunoSEQ multiplex PCR; TCRdb stores just in-frame clones and leaves some out. The sample shows approximately 81,000 clones, around 80% of them seen only once. What was sequenced was PBMCs. The receptors stem from a man between 45 and 60 years old in good health and CMV-seropositive.

The chain joins TRBV7-6 to TRBJ1-5, with 7 bases that match TRBD1. The CDR3 is 15 amino acids. Germline CDR1 is SGHVS and CDR2 is FNYEAQ. V dropped 2 bases and J dropped 6; count of bases not matched to a gene: 7. The CDR3 nucleotides are TGTGCCAGCAGCTTAAGCGAGGCAGGGGGTCAGCCCCAGCATTTT. Translating gives CASSLSEAGGQPQHF.

V is TRBV30 and J is TRBJ1-2, with D possibly being TRBD1 (5 bases). The germline V and J ends were trimmed by 2 bases and 4 bases, with 8 bases remaining between them. The CDR3 has 12 amino acids. The germline V gene has CDR1 GTSNPN and CDR2 SVGIG (reference sequence). For the CDR3, the DNA is TGTGCCTGGAGTACAGGCCGCTATGGCTACACCTTC. The encoded protein is CAWSTGRYGYTF. Complete variable domain (other parts from reference TRBV30 and TRBJ1-2): SQTIHQWPATLVQPVGSPLSLECTVEGTSNPNLYWYRQAAGRGLQLLFYSVGIGQISSEVPQNLSASRPQDRQFILSSKKLLLSDSGFYLCAWSTGRYGYTFGSGTRLTVV.